This T cell receptor (beta chain) was sequenced for a study of cytomegalovirus exposure and HLA in healthy donors. Findings and limits, study-wide: Reports state that TCR beta sequences accurately predicted most subjects' HLA-A and HLA-B alleles. Sequencing depth across donors, presence/absence analyses assumed, was roughly uniform. DRB1 showed the most TCR associations and HLA-C the fewest in a later analysis, as rates varied by HLA locus. The study dropped some indistinguishable V segments, TRBV6-2 and TRBV6-3 among them.

This CDR3 spans 14 amino acids. The germline V gene has CDR1 GTSNPN and CDR2 SVGIG (reference sequence). The V end was cut by 0 bases, the J end by 0 bases, with 6 bases between. The PCR had 60 Vbeta and 13 Jbeta primers. TCRdb's table, derived via immunoSEQ multiplex PCR, lists solely in-frame clones and lacks some. The sample includes around 180,000 clones, roughly four fifths of them seen just once. With regard to this clone: Its target is unknown.

The TCR sequence derives from a girl aged 10 to 17 in good health and CMV-seropositive. The chain carries TRBV30 and TRBJ1-3; D call uncertain. Sequenced: PBMCs. The CDR3 is CAWSVLRSGNTIYF. As DNA, the CDR3 is TGTGCCTGGAGTGTACTCCGCTCTGGAAACACCATATATTTT.